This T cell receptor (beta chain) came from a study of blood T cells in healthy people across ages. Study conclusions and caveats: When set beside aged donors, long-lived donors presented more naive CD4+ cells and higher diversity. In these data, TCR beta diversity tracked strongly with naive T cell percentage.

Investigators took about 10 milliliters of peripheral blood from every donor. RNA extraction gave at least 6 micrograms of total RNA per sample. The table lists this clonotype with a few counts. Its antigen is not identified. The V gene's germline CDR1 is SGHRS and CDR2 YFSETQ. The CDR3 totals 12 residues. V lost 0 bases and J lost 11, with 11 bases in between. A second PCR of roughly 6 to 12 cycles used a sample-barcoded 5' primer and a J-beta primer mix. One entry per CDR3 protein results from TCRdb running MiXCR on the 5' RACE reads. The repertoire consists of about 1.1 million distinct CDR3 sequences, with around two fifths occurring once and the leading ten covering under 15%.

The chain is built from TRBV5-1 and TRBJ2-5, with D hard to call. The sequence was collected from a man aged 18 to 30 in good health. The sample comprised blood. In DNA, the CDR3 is TGCGCCAGCAGCTTGGATACTTACGGGCAGTACTTC. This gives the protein CASSLDTYGQYF.